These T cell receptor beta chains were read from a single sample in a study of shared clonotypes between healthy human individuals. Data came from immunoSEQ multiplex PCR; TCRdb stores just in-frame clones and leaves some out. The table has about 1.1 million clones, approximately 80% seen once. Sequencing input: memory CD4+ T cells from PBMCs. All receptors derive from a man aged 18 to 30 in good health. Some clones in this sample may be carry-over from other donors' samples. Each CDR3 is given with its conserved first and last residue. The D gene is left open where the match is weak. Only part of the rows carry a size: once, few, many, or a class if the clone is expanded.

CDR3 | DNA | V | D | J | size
CASIVELLNTEAFF | TGTGCCAGCATTGTGGAGCTTTTGAACACTGAAGCTTTCTTT | TRBV2 | - | TRBJ1-1 | -
CASSQNPGQGSGELFF | TGCGCCAGCAGCCAAAACCCGGGACAGGGATCCGGGGAGCTGTTTTTT | TRBV4-1 | TRBD1 | TRBJ2-2 | -
CASSQDLRYNEQFF | TGTGCCAGCAGCCAAGATCTGCGGTACAATGAGCAGTTCTTC | TRBV4-2 | - | TRBJ2-1 | -
CATSRDTGSYNEQFF | TGTGCCACCAGCAGAGATACTGGCTCCTACAATGAGCAGTTCTTC | TRBV15 | - | TRBJ2-1 | -
CASSPPTLSDEQYF | TGTGCCAGCAGCCCCCCGACCCTATCCGACGAGCAGTACTTC | TRBV28 | - | TRBJ2-7 | -
CASSLRLAGEAGENEQFF | TGTGCCAGCAGCTTAAGACTAGCGGGAGAGGCGGGAGAGAATGAGCAGTTCTTC | TRBV7-3 | TRBD2 | TRBJ2-1 | -
CASSLARTGGLETQYF | TGTGCCAGCAGCTTAGCGAGGACAGGGGGCTTAGAGACCCAGTACTTC | TRBV7-9 | TRBD1 | TRBJ2-5 | once
CASSPGLARSPFTDTQYF | TGTGCCAGCTCACCGGGACTAGCGAGAAGCCCCTTCACAGATACGCAGTATTTT | TRBV18 | TRBD2 | TRBJ2-3 | -
CASSLSTPSTYGYTF | TGTGCCAGCAGCTTATCGACACCATCTACCTATGGCTACACCTTC | TRBV7-9 | - | TRBJ1-2 | -
CASSELAGAYEQYF | TGTGCCAGCAGTGAGCTAGCGGGGGCCTACGAGCAGTACTTC | TRBV6-1 | TRBD2 | TRBJ2-7 | -
CASSLTPTMGETQYF | TGTGCCAGCAGCTTAACTCCTACCATGGGGGAGACCCAGTACTTC | TRBV7-3 | - | TRBJ2-5 | -
CATSRQALETQYF | TGTGCCACCAGCCGACAGGCTTTGGAGACCCAGTACTTC | TRBV6-1 | - | TRBJ2-5 | few
CASSPRDSTYGYTF | TGTGCCAGCAGCCCGAGGGACAGCACGTATGGCTACACCTTC | TRBV7-2 | TRBD1 | TRBJ1-2 | -
CASSWGLNTGELFF | TGCGCCAGCAGCTGGGGTCTTAACACCGGGGAGCTGTTTTTT | TRBV5-1 | - | TRBJ2-2 | -